The 14 T cell receptor beta chains listed next were all sequenced from one sample in a study of metastatic and nonmetastatic thyroid tumors. MiXCR reprocessed the PCR reads for TCRdb. This sample has 50,000 to 70,000 clones; approximately 4.1% occur once, and the top ten carry around 20%. No patient had received any treatment before thyroid surgery. The sequencing sample was made of blood. The source is a female donor with papillary thyroid cancer or a benign thyroid nodule (not recorded which). Some clones in this sample may be carry-over from other donors' samples.

Only a few counts were recorded for this clone. V is TRBV20-1 and J is TRBJ2-1; possible D gene TRBD2, 5 bases. Germline-derived CDR1 and CDR2 are DFQATT and SNEGSKA (reference sequence). The CDR3 has 15 amino acids. V was cut by 4 bases and J by 8 bases, with 21 bases left in between. CDR3 sequence reads: CSAKTDSFWYDEQFF. The CDR3 DNA reads as TGCAGTGCTAAGACGGACTCGTTCTGGTACGATGAGCAGTTCTTC.

This clone appeared many times. The chain links TRBV6-1 to TRBJ2-3; 16 nucleotides match TRBD2. V lost 6 bases, J lost 4 bases, and 7 bases stayed unmatched. This CDR3 is 17 amino acids long. Germline CDR1 is MNHNS and CDR2 is SASEGT. Here the CDR3 DNA reads TGTGCCAGCAGGGGGACTAGCGGGAGGGGACCCTCAGATACGCAGTATTTT. Residues: CASRGTSGRGPSDTQYF.

At least ten counts were recorded for this clone. The chain carries TRBV6-2 or TRBV6-3 and TRBJ2-7; TRBD2 aligns across 10 bases. With 5 bases clipped from V and 4 bases from J, the junction kept 11 bases outside the gene matches. CDR1 is MNHEY, CDR2 SVGEGT, per germline. This CDR3 is 16 amino acids long. In DNA, the CDR3 is TGTGCCAGCAGTAATCAACCGGGACTAGCGACTTACGAGCAGTACTTC. As protein: CASSNQPGLATYEQYF.

This clone was seen ten or more times. The chain is built from TRBV11-2 and TRBJ1-4; D remains ambiguous. Trimming removed 1 base at V and 6 bases at J, with 6 bases between. Germline CDR1 is SGHAT and CDR2 is FQNNGV. The CDR3 extends over 13 amino acids. Here the CDR3 reads CASSLGRDEKLFF. For the CDR3, the DNA is TGTGCCAGCAGCTTAGGCCGGGATGAAAAACTGTTTTTT. The full variable domain, in which reference TRBV11-2 and TRBJ1-4 provide the parts outside the CDR3, is EAGVAQSPRYKIIEKRQSVAFWCNPISGHATLYWYQQILGQGPKLLIQFQNNGVVDDSQLPKDRFSAERLKGVDSTLKIQPAKLEDSAVYLCASSLGRDEKLFFGSGTQLSVL.

This clone has more than one count but fewer than ten. This chain links TRBV6-2 or TRBV6-3 with TRBJ1-5; D perhaps matches TRBD1 (5 bases). The germline V gene encodes CDR1 MNHEY and CDR2 SVGEGT. CDR3 length equals 13 residues. V lost 5 bases, J lost 3 bases, and 8 bases lay in between. The CDR3 spells CASSGQVNQPQHF. The CDR3 nucleotides are TGTGCCAGCAGTGGACAAGTCAATCAGCCCCAGCATTTT.

This clone was counted a few times. A clone one base away is much larger, so this may be a read error. The same CDR3 arises from other DNA sequences in this sample as well. The gene calls are TRBV30 and TRBJ2-7; D unresolved. The germline gives CDR1 GTSNPN, CDR2 SVGIG (reference sequence). This CDR3 comprises 13 residues. V was pared by 3 bases and J by 2 bases, with 11 bases between. The CDR3 nucleotides read TGTGCCTGGAGCTCAGGTGCCCCCTACGAGCAGTACTTC. Residues: CAWSSGAPYEQYF.

CDR3 DNA: TGTGCCAGCACCTCGACTAGCGGGAGGGCCACAGATACGCAGTATTTT. This translates into CASTSTSGRATDTQYF. V gene TRBV28 combines with J gene TRBJ2-3; 14 bases line up with TRBD2. This CDR3 has 16 amino acids. Germline trimming cut 7 bases from V and 2 bases from J; bases unmatched to any gene: 5. Germline loops: CDR1 MDHEN, CDR2 SYDVKM.

This clone was found many times. The chain combines TRBV5-1 with TRBJ2-3, with D tentatively TRBD2 (6 bases). Germline V gene lookup returns CDR1 SGHRS and CDR2 YFSETQ. This CDR3 comprises 16 residues. V was pared by 4 bases and J by 2 bases, with 17 bases between. The CDR3 DNA sequence: TGCGCCAGCAGCACGGGACTTACGGGGCCCACAGATACGCAGTATTTT. This codes for CASSTGLTGPTDTQYF.

Worth noting for this clone: This sample also contains other DNA sequences that code for the same CDR3. The rearrangement joins TRBV6-1 to TRBJ1-2; TRBD1 might be the D (5 bases). Germline CDR1 reads MNHNS; CDR2 reads SASEGT. CDR3 length equals 13 residues. With 10 bases removed from V and 4 bases from J, the gap between germline ends came to 16 bases. CDR3 loop: CATEQERGYGYTF. The CDR3 region has the DNA TGTGCCACCGAACAGGAAAGGGGCTATGGCTACACCTTC.

This clone has at least ten counts. This rearrangement joins TRBV18 to TRBJ2-7, with 11 bases aligning to TRBD2. The V segment lost 10 bases and the J segment 5 bases; nucleotides outside the gene matches: 7. This CDR3 has 13 residues. Germline V CDR1 and CDR2: KGHSH, LQKENI. The CDR3 DNA reads as TGTGCCACCGCGGGACTAGCGGAGAACGAGCAGTACTTC. Translated, it gives CATAGLAENEQYF.

This clone was observed a few times. This may come from a read error, since a much larger clone is one base off. DNA for the CDR3: TGTGCCAGTAGTTCCCGTACCACTAGGAAAAACATTCAGTACTTC. Residues: CASSSRTTRKNIQYF. The J gene is TRBJ2-4, the V gene TRBV19, with D perhaps matching TRBD2 (5 bases). There are 15 residues in the CDR3. Germline assignment: CDR1 LNHDA and CDR2 SQIVND (reference sequence). Trimming removed 5 bases at V and 4 bases at J, with 15 bases between.

This clone was counted a few times. One end of the junction fails to match germline, which may point to a read error. This CDR3 is CTTSSASGSYEQYF. For the CDR3, the DNA is TGTACCACAAGCAGTGCCAGCGGGAGCTACGAGCAGTACTTC. The rearrangement joins TRBV15 to TRBJ2-7; 8 nucleotides line up with TRBD2. CDR1 is LNHNV and CDR2 is YYDKDF in the germline V gene (reference sequence). This CDR3 is built from 14 residues.

Only a few counts were recorded for this clone. The genes are TRBV19 and TRBJ2-3; 7 bases are shared with TRBD2. This CDR3 has 18 residues. Germline V gives CDR1 LNHDA, CDR2 SQIVND (reference sequence). The V and J ends lost 9 bases and 2 bases, in that order; junction bases with no gene match: 20. The DNA for the CDR3 is TGTGCCAGCAGTTTAACGGCGGGAGCGAGAGGGTCCACAGATACGCAGTATTTT. This codes for CASSLTAGARGSTDTQYF.

The chain has TRBV7-2 and TRBJ2-7, with a weak D call TRBD2 (6 bases). Trimming left V 7 bases short and J 1 base short, with 11 bases between. Germline lookup yields CDR1 SGHTA and CDR2 FQGNSA. CDR3 length: 13 residues. Written as DNA, the CDR3 is TGTGCCAGCAATATGGGGAGGTCCTACGAGCAGTACTTC. Protein sequence: CASNMGRSYEQYF.